A single sample gave rise to the 14 T cell receptor beta chains below, sequenced in a study of PD-L1 blockade in urothelial cancer. Time point meaning: peripheral blood 6 weeks after treatment start. Here immunoSEQ multiplex PCR was the method, and the copy in TCRdb shows in-frame clones only, minus some. The profile shows under 150,000 clones, 75% to 90% of them singletons. The sequenced sample was PBMCs, obtained around atezolizumab (anti-PD-L1) treatment. The receptor set was obtained from a man aged 55 to 70 with urothelial cancer.

This clone was detected only once. V is TRBV7-2 and J is TRBJ2-1; a possible D gene is TRBD2 (7 bases). The CDR3 contains 15 residues. V gave up 1 base and J gave up 5 bases, with 12 bases separating them. The germline V gene has CDR1 SGHTA and CDR2 FQGNSA. The CDR3 loop reads CASSLGGGRHNEQFF. CDR3 in DNA: TGTGCCAGCAGCTTAGGGGGGGGGCGCCACAATGAGCAGTTCTTC. Looking up the rest from reference TRBV7-2 and TRBJ2-1 gives the full variable domain: GAGVSQSPSNKVTEKGKDVELRCDPISGHTALYWYRQSLGQGLEFLIYFQGNSAPDKSGLPSDRFSAERTGGSVSTLTIQRTQQEDSAVYLCASSLGGGRHNEQFFGPGTRLTVL.

The rearrangement links TRBV5-6 to TRBJ2-3; D uncertain. The CDR3 covers 12 residues. Per the germline V gene, CDR1 is SGHDT and CDR2 is YYEEEE. Trimming pared 4 bases from V and 1 base from J, leaving 4 bases between. For the CDR3, the DNA is TGTGCCAGCAGCGGGCGCACAGATACGCAGTATTTT. Translation gives CASSGRTDTQYF.

The genes are TRBV6-5 and TRBJ1-2; no clear D gene. The V end lost 6 bases, the J end lost 5 bases, and 10 bases lay between the germline ends. Germline CDR1 reads MNHEY; CDR2 reads SVGAGI. CDR3 size: 12 residues. CDR3 sequence: CASRRSGYGYTF. The CDR3 region has the DNA TGTGCCAGCAGGCGGAGTGGGTATGGCTACACCTTC.

The chain has TRBV9 and TRBJ2-4; a weak D match, TRBD2 (7 bases). Per germline, CDR1 SGDLS and CDR2 YYNGEE. With 0 bases removed from V and 8 bases from J, the gap between germline ends came to 12 bases. CDR3 size: 14 residues. The CDR3 is CASSVGGGSYIQYF. CDR3 sequence (DNA): TGTGCCAGCAGCGTAGGCGGGGGCAGTTACATTCAGTACTTC.

This chain links TRBV2 with TRBJ2-1; D gene ambiguous. Looked up from germline, CDR1 is SNHLY and CDR2 is FYNNEI. This CDR3 spans 14 amino acids. The ends were cut back, 8 bases at V and 0 bases at J, with 11 bases in the middle. CDR3 sequence: CASDLGSSYNEQFF. In DNA, the CDR3 is TGTGCCAGCGACTTAGGAAGCTCCTACAATGAGCAGTTCTTC.

To note about this clone: This CDR3 is also generated by other DNA sequences in the sample. This chain uses TRBV6-5 with TRBJ1-1; a possible D gene is TRBD1 (6 bases). The CDR3 extends over 13 amino acids. Germline V lookup: CDR1 MNHEY, CDR2 SVGAGI. Trimming left V 5 bases short and J 1 base short, with 8 bases between. The DNA for the CDR3 is TGTGCCAGCAGTCCACAGGGGAACACTGAAGCTTTCTTT. Translation gives CASSPQGNTEAFF.

This clone was found once. The V gene is TRBV5-1, the J gene TRBJ2-7, with 7 bases fitting TRBD2. From germline, CDR1 is SGHRS and CDR2 YFSETQ. This CDR3 contains 15 residues. The trim removed 4 bases at V and 0 bases at J, leaving 7 bases unmatched. The CDR3 is CASSPSGIGSYEQYF. CDR3 bases: TGCGCCAGCAGCCCGAGCGGGATCGGCTCCTACGAGCAGTACTTC. The entire variable domain, with the rest obtained from reference TRBV5-1 and TRBJ2-7, is as follows: KAGVTQTPRYLIKTRGQQVTLSCSPISGHRSVSWYQQTPGQGLQFLFEYFSETQRNKGNFPGRFSGRQFSNSRSEMNVSTLELGDSALYLCASSPSGIGSYEQYFGPGTRLTVT.

This chain uses TRBV10-3 with TRBJ2-1, with 9 bases fitting TRBD2. The junction had 9 bases not matched to a gene; V was cut back by 5 bases and J by 4 bases. CDR1 is ENHRY and CDR2 is SYGVKD in the germline V gene. The CDR3 is 16 residues long. CDR3 nucleotide sequence: TGTGCCATCAGTATCTTAGCGGGGGCGGGGTACAATGAGCAGTTCTTC. Amino acids: CAISILAGAGYNEQFF.

The rearrangement uses TRBV7-2 and TRBJ2-7, with 10 nucleotides matching TRBD2. J was trimmed by 1 base and V by 1 base; bases with no gene match: 13. CDR3 length equals 19 residues. Germline V CDR1 and CDR2: SGHTA, FQGNSA. The CDR3 reads CASSLVGELAGWGSYEQYF. The CDR3 bases are TGTGCCAGCAGCTTAGTCGGGGAACTAGCGGGGTGGGGTTCCTACGAGCAGTACTTC.

The genes are TRBV7-3 and TRBJ2-3, with 10 bases fitting TRBD2. Germline-derived CDR1 and CDR2 are SGHTA and FQGTGA. V was pared by 1 base and J by 2 bases, with 3 bases of the junction left unmatched. The CDR3 spans 16 residues. The CDR3 DNA follows: TGTGCCAGCAGCTTAATAGCGGGGGGATTCACAGATACGCAGTATTTT. This gives the protein CASSLIAGGFTDTQYF.

V gene TRBV7-9 combines with J gene TRBJ1-4; D not certain. V was shortened by 2 bases and J by 7 bases, with 17 bases between the two germline ends. This CDR3 comprises 16 residues. CDR1 is SEHNR and CDR2 is FQNEAQ in the germline V gene (reference sequence). CDR3 loop: CASSLQSNSRGEKLFF. In DNA, the CDR3 is TGTGCCAGCAGCTTACAGAGTAACTCTCGGGGTGAAAAACTGTTTTTT.

The chain links TRBV4-2 to TRBJ2-1, with 8 bases lining up with TRBD2. The CDR3 is 15 residues long. Germline CDR1 LGHNA, CDR2 YNFKEQ. V lost 0 bases to trimming and J lost 10 bases; unmatched junction nucleotides: 8. The CDR3 DNA reads TGTGCCAGCAGCCAAGAGGGGAGAGCGGGGGAGGAGCAGTTCTTC. This codes for CASSQEGRAGEEQFF.

This clone was detected a few times. The chain employs TRBV4-1 and TRBJ2-2, with a weak D call TRBD1 (6 bases). CDR1 is MGHRA, CDR2 YSYEKL, per germline. V was trimmed by 3 bases and J by 5 bases, leaving 19 bases between them. CDR3 length equals 17 residues. The CDR3 loop is CASSHLGTGIQTGELFF. CDR3 sequence (DNA): TGCGCCAGCAGCCATTTGGGCACAGGGATCCAGACCGGGGAGCTGTTTTTT.

The chain recombines TRBV4-1 with TRBJ2-1; the D gene is possibly TRBD1 (5 bases). From germline, CDR1 is MGHRA and CDR2 YSYEKL. This CDR3 spans 16 amino acids. The germline V and J ends were trimmed by 3 bases and 5 bases, with 17 bases remaining between them. The CDR3 nucleotides are TGCGCCAGCAGCCATCCCAACCGACAGAGAAACAATGAGCAGTTCTTC. Protein: CASSHPNRQRNNEQFF.